These T cell receptor beta chains were read from a single sample in a study of shared clonotypes between healthy human individuals. Profiling relied on immunoSEQ multiplex PCR, and the TCRdb table lists in-frame clones only, not all of them. Found here are roughly 810,000 clones, around 96% of them singletons; the top ten hold about 0.22%. Material: naive CD8+ T cells sorted from blood. The receptors come from a man aged 30 to 39 in good health. Both conserved end residues are part of each CDR3. A D gene is named only where the DNA matches it firmly. Clone sizes are given selectively: once, few, many, or a class where the clone is expanded.

d_gene	abundance	j_gene	v_gene	CDR3nt	CDR3aa
-	-	TRBJ1-5	TRBV30	TGTGCCTGGAGTGTAGGTCAGCCGAATCAGCCCCAGCATTTT	CAWSVGQPNQPQHF
-	-	TRBJ2-7	TRBV19	TGTGCCAGTAGTATGGAGGGGGCCCCTATTTACGAGCAGTACTTC	CASSMEGAPIYEQYF
-	-	TRBJ2-7	TRBV5-1	TGCGCCAGCAGCACCCGGACCATTAGCTACGAGCAGTACTTC	CASSTRTISYEQYF
TRBD1	-	TRBJ2-5	TRBV6-1	TGTGCCAGCATGAGGGGACAGGGGGTTGAGACCCAGTACTTC	CASMRGQGVETQYF
-	-	TRBJ2-7	TRBV28	TGTGCCAGCAGTTCAACAGGGAGCTCCTACGAGCAGTACTTC	CASSSTGSSYEQYF
TRBD1	once	TRBJ2-5	TRBV4-1	TGCGCCAGCAGCCAAGCGGTAGACAGGGGAGAGGCCCAGTACTTC	CASSQAVDRGEAQYF
-	-	TRBJ1-1	TRBV6-5	TGTGCCAGCAGTTACGGTAGTGGGATTGAAGCTTTCTTT	CASSYGSGIEAFF
-	-	TRBJ2-7	TRBV28	TGTGCCAGCAGTTCGACCGGGACCCTCAGGAAGGAGCAGTACTTC	CASSSTGTLRKEQYF
-	-	TRBJ1-5	TRBV6-6	TGTGCCAGCAGCTCCAGGGGTAATAGCAATCAGCCCCAGCATTTT	CASSSRGNSNQPQHF
TRBD1	-	TRBJ2-7	TRBV28	TGTGCCAGCAGTTCAGGACAGGGGAGCTCCTACGAGCAGTACTTC	CASSSGQGSSYEQYF
TRBD2	once	TRBJ2-1	TRBV4-1	TGCGCCAGCAGCCAAGAGGGACTAGCGGGAGGTAATGAGCAGTTCTTC	CASSQEGLAGGNEQFF
TRBD2	-	TRBJ2-7	TRBV27	TGTGCCAGCAGTTCCTTCTTTCCCGGGACTAGCGGGAGGGAATACGAGCAGTACTTC	CASSSFFPGTSGREYEQYF
TRBD2	-	TRBJ2-5	TRBV7-2	TGTGCCAGCAGCTTTTCCGGGCTAGCGGGAGGGGAGACCCAGTACTTC	CASSFSGLAGGETQYF
-	-	TRBJ1-1	TRBV28	TGTGCCAGCAGTGGAAGGTTAGTAGCTGAAGCTTTCTTT	CASSGRLVAEAFF
-	-	TRBJ1-2	TRBV7-9	TGTGCCAGCAGCACCGGGACAACTAACTATGGCTACACCTTC	CASSTGTTNYGYTF
-	-	TRBJ2-1	TRBV9	TGTGCCAGCAGCGGGTGGGGGGCAAGCTCCTACAATGAGCAGTTCTTC	CASSGWGASSYNEQFF
TRBD2	-	TRBJ2-1	TRBV28	TGTGCCAGCAGTCTAAGGGAGGGTTTCTACAATGAGCAGTTCTTC	CASSLREGFYNEQFF
-	once	TRBJ2-6	TRBV7-9	TGTGCCAGCAGCTCGCAACAGGTTCCACTCTCTGGGGCCAACGTCCTGACTTTC	CASSSQQVPLSGANVLTF
TRBD2	-	TRBJ2-1	TRBV18	TGTGCCAGCTCAGGGGAGGGTCGAAATGAGCAGTTCTTC	CASSGEGRNEQFF
-	-	TRBJ1-1	TRBV7-9	TGTGCCAGCGCCCTCAGGGACACTGAAGCTTTCTTT	CASALRDTEAFF
TRBD2	-	TRBJ2-3	TRBV29-1	TGCAGCGCACTAGCGGAAAGCACAGATACGCAGTATTTT	CSALAESTDTQYF
-	-	TRBJ1-2	TRBV18	TGTGCCAGCTCGCCCCCAGGGGCCGGGTCGAGGGGCTACACCTTC	CASSPPGAGSRGYTF
-	-	TRBJ2-1	TRBV7-2	TGTGCCAGCAGCTTAAAGGGGTCAACCAGTGAGCAGTTCTTC	CASSLKGSTSEQFF
-	once	TRBJ2-7	TRBV10-3	TGTGCCATCAGTGAGCGGGGGGCCGGGGTTTACGAGCAGTACTTC	CAISERGAGVYEQYF